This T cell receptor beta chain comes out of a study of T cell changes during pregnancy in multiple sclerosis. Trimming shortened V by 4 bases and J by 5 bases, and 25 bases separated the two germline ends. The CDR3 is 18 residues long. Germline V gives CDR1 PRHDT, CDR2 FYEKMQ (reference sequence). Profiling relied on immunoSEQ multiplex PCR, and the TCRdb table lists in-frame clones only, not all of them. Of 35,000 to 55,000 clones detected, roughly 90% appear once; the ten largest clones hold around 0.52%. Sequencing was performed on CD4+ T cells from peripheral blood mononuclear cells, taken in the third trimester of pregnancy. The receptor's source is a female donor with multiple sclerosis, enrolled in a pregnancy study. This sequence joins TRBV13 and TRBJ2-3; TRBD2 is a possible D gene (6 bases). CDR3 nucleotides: TGTGCCAGCAGCTACTTTGCCAATAGCGGAAAAGGGGAAGATACGCAGTATTTT. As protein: CASSYFANSGKGEDTQYF.